This entry describes one T cell receptor (beta chain). Its antigen is unknown. Trimming took 0 bases from V and 0 from J, leaving 10 bases between them. Germline values: CDR1 SGHRS, CDR2 YFSETQ. The CDR3 contains 16 residues. The data were obtained in a study of tumor-infiltrating lymphocytes in primary liver carcinoma. Study context: Sequencing of the samples generated roughly 3.5 to 8 million productive TCRbeta reads, with similar yields across tissue types. Study-level findings and limits: Tumors carried a top-250-clone fraction significantly exceeding that of blood (p = 0.039). Whereas tumor region pairs overlapped more, tumor-adjacent and tumor-blood pairs overlapped less.

With a constant-region primer, TCR beta cDNA was made from approximately 500 ng of total RNA. For TCR beta, libraries were produced by three nested multiplex PCR rounds using slightly modified ARM-PCR. Running 10 cycles apiece, the first two PCR rounds relied on TRBV1-TRBV30 forward primers together with a C-beta reverse primer. Via MiXCR, TCRdb re-called the multiplex PCR reads, giving one row per CDR3 protein. The sample shows 250,000 to 350,000 distinct CDR3 sequences, around three fifths of them seen only once. It was unsorted whole blood that yielded blood RNA, and germline DNA was also extracted. These patients lived with chronic HBV infection and had never been treated.

The sequence was obtained from a woman between 25 and 40 years old with primary liver carcinoma and hepatitis B virus infection. The sample consisted of peripheral blood. The chain combines TRBV5-1 with TRBJ2-1; D is unresolved. CDR3 residues: CASSLEVRISYNEQFF. In nucleotides, the CDR3 is TGCGCCAGCAGCTTGGAGGTCCGGATCTCCTACAATGAGCAGTTCTTC.